This T cell receptor (beta chain) was recovered during a study of liver allograft versus peripheral blood T cells. Overall study: Intrahepatic T cell receptor repertoires from transplanted livers were compared against repertoires in recipients' peripheral blood. General study findings and limits: Reportedly, liver allograft T cell receptor repertoires differed from peripheral blood ones.

Within the sample, this clonotype is medium-sized. The antigen is undetermined. Via MiXCR, TCRdb re-called the reads, giving one row per CDR3 protein. Here the sample spans several thousand distinct CDR3 sequences, approximately 15% being singletons. The CDR3 covers 14 residues. Per the germline V gene, CDR1 is LNHNV and CDR2 is YYDKDF (reference sequence). The V end was cut by 4 bases, the J end by 1 base, with 11 bases between. The genes are TRBV15 and TRBJ2-7, with D possibly matching TRBD1 (6 bases). The receptor's source is a human patient who had a liver transplant. The graft donor may have contributed some T cells. CDR3 coding DNA: TGTGCCACCAGCAAAGAGGGGGTGTCCTACGAGCAGTACTTC. Its protein product is CATSKEGVSYEQYF.